Reported below is one T cell receptor (beta chain). The entry originates in a study of T cells in localized non-small cell lung cancer. Trimming left V 0 bases short and J 2 bases short, with 7 bases between. Germline CDR1 is WNHNN and CDR2 is SYGVQD (reference sequence). This CDR3 contains 14 residues. Repertoires were generated with immunoSEQ multiplex PCR, while TCRdb's copy carries only in-frame clones and drops some. The table shows roughly 72,000 clones, with around 85% occurring only once. The material was peripheral blood, obtained before any cancer treatment. The chain uses TRBV10-1 and TRBJ1-2; D is unresolved. The receptor was derived from a male donor aged 60 or over with stage III squamous cell lung carcinoma. The CDR3 loop reads CASSESNGNYGYTF. The CDR3, as DNA: TGCGCCAGCAGTGAGTCTAACGGGAACTATGGCTACACCTTC.